This entry lists 28 T cell receptor beta chains sequenced from one sample in a study of T-cell reconstitution after alpha-beta-depleted transplantation in children. As it was prepared, the TCRbeta library received unique molecular identifiers. TCRdb called the PCR reads again in MiXCR, with one record for every CDR3 protein. The sample has about 580,000 distinct CDR3 sequences, more than 20% seen once. Sequencing used PBMCs, obtained before TCRalphabeta/CD19-depleted stem cell transplant. These receptors originate from a boy in the first two years of life with Wiskott-Aldrich syndrome, due to receive a stem cell transplant.

V usage is TRBV20-1 and J usage is TRBJ2-7; D call uncertain. Germline V gene data show CDR1 as DFQATT and CDR2 as SNEGSKA (reference sequence). With 3 bases removed from V and 3 bases from J, the gap between germline ends came to 12 bases. The CDR3 spans 13 residues. In DNA, the CDR3 is TGCAGTGCTAGGCCCCCTCTAGACTACGAGCAGTACTTC. Amino acids: CSARPPLDYEQYF.

There are many counts of this clonotype. The chain combines TRBV5-1 with TRBJ2-1, with TRBD2 as a possible D gene (5 bases). Per the germline V gene, CDR1 is SGHRS and CDR2 is YFSETQ. CDR3 length equals 15 residues. Deletions cut 1 base from V and 1 base from J, with 9 bases between. The CDR3 nucleotides are TGCGCCAGCAGCTTGCAGAGGGCTTCCTACAATGAGCAGTTCTTC. Translating gives CASSLQRASYNEQFF.

This clonotype appeared a few times. The chain couples TRBV20-1 to TRBJ1-5; 9 nucleotides align to TRBD1. Looked up from germline, CDR1 is DFQATT and CDR2 is SNEGSKA (reference sequence). This CDR3 has 15 residues. V was pared by 4 bases and J by 6 bases, with 10 bases of the junction left unmatched. CDR3 sequence reads: CSAISYRGRIQPQHF. The CDR3 nucleotides read TGCAGTGCTATATCCTACAGGGGGCGAATTCAGCCCCAGCATTTT.

The genes are TRBV5-1 and TRBJ2-1; 8 bases line up with TRBD2. Trimming at V came to 0 bases and at J to 1 base, leaving 6 bases not matched to a gene. The CDR3 sequence is 17 residues long. CDR1 and CDR2 from the germline V gene are SGHRS and YFSETQ. CDR3: CASSLAAGGNSYNEQFF. Here the CDR3 DNA reads TGCGCCAGCAGCTTGGCTGCGGGAGGAAATTCCTACAATGAGCAGTTCTTC.

The chain is built from TRBV29-1 and TRBJ2-1; D remains unclear. This CDR3 spans 12 amino acids. V was cut by 4 bases and J by 8 bases, with 12 bases left in between. In germline, CDR1 is SQVTM, CDR2 ANQGSEA. CDR3 loop: CSVGFLVDEQFF. CDR3 DNA sequence: TGCAGCGTTGGCTTTCTAGTCGATGAGCAGTTCTTC.

This clonotype was detected only a few times. The chain has TRBV5-1 and TRBJ2-1, with 8 bases lining up with TRBD1. CDR1 and CDR2 from the germline V gene are SGHRS and YFSETQ. CDR3 size: 15 residues. The junction had 7 bases not matched to a gene; V was cut back by 0 bases and J by 8 bases. The CDR3 DNA reads TGCGCCAGCAGCTTGGGGACAGGGAGTGCATATGAGCAGTTCTTC. It specifies CASSLGTGSAYEQFF.

The V gene is TRBV28, the J gene TRBJ2-7, with unresolved D. This CDR3 has 14 residues. CDR1 and CDR2 (germline): MDHEN, SYDVKM. V lost 3 bases and J lost 3, with 12 bases in between. The CDR3 sequence is CASSFGPRIYEQYF. The CDR3 DNA follows: TGTGCCAGCAGTTTCGGGCCCAGGATCTACGAGCAGTACTTC.

V is TRBV28 and J is TRBJ2-5, with D perhaps being TRBD1 or TRBD2 (5 bases each). The CDR3 spans 15 residues. V gave up 3 bases and J gave up 5 bases, with 16 bases separating them. Germline V gene data show CDR1 as MDHEN and CDR2 as SYDVKM. CDR3 sequence (DNA): TGTGCCAGCAGTTTCATCCGGGACCGAGATGAGACCCAGTACTTC. It is translated as CASSFIRDRDETQYF.

The CDR3 sequence: CAWRRGSTDTQYF. In nucleotides, the CDR3 is TGTGCCTGGAGGCGGGGAAGCACAGATACGCAGTATTTT. The chain joins TRBV30 to TRBJ2-3; D is perhaps TRBD2 (6 bases). The CDR3 sequence is 13 residues long. Germline V gene data show CDR1 as GTSNPN and CDR2 as SVGIG (reference sequence). V was pared by 3 bases and J by 0 bases, with 7 bases between. Full variable domain (outside the CDR3, taken from reference TRBV30 and TRBJ2-3): SQTIHQWPATLVQPVGSPLSLECTVEGTSNPNLYWYRQAAGRGLQLLFYSVGIGQISSEVPQNLSASRPQDRQFILSSKKLLLSDSGFYLCAWRRGSTDTQYFGPGTRLTVL.

A few counts support this clonotype. For the CDR3, the DNA is TGTGCCAGCAGCTTAGCGCCGGCGAACACTGAAGCTTTCTTT. Amino acids: CASSLAPANTEAFF. The gene calls are TRBV7-8 and TRBJ1-1, with no clear D. Germline CDR1 reads SGHVS; CDR2 reads FQNEAQ. Trimming stripped 0 bases from V and 1 base from J, with 6 bases between. The CDR3 sequence is 14 residues long.

CDR3 region: CSARESGRIQETQYF. CDR3 coding DNA: TGCAGTGCTAGAGAGAGCGGGAGAATCCAAGAGACCCAGTACTTC. The chain couples TRBV20-1 to TRBJ2-5, with 8 nucleotides matching TRBD2. Germline assignment: CDR1 DFQATT and CDR2 SNEGSKA (reference sequence). The CDR3 sequence is 15 residues long. With V trimmed by 0 bases and J by 1 base, 4 bases remained unmatched.

The V call is TRBV20-1, the J call TRBJ1-2; TRBD1 aligns across 7 bases. The V gene's germline CDR1 is DFQATT and CDR2 SNEGSKA (reference sequence). The J segment lost 2 bases and the V segment lost 3 bases, leaving 6 bases of the junction unmatched. CDR3 size: 14 residues. CDR3: CSASWRGLNYGYTF. The CDR3 nucleotides are TGCAGTGCTAGTTGGAGGGGGCTGAACTATGGCTACACCTTC.

The chain has TRBV5-1 and TRBJ2-3; TRBD2 agrees at 9 bases. V shed 7 bases and J 2 bases; nucleotides not matched to a gene: 8. This CDR3 comprises 15 residues. Looked up from germline, CDR1 is SGHRS and CDR2 is YFSETQ. The CDR3 spells CASLETSGYTDTQYF. For the CDR3, the DNA is TGCGCCAGCCTGGAGACTAGCGGATACACAGATACGCAGTATTTT.

This clonotype was observed a few times. V is TRBV5-1 and J is TRBJ2-1; unclear D gene. This CDR3 has 14 residues. Between the trimmed V and J ends, which lost 0 bases and 6 bases, there was a span of 10 bases. Germline V gene sequence: CDR1 SGHRS, CDR2 YFSETQ. The CDR3 reads CASSLGGTLNEQFF. DNA of the CDR3: TGCGCCAGCAGCTTGGGGGGTACTCTCAATGAGCAGTTCTTC.

The gene calls are TRBV6-1 and TRBJ1-1; perhaps TRBD1 as D (6 bases). V was pared by 8 bases and J by 5 bases, with 15 bases between. The CDR3 is made up of 13 amino acids. In germline, CDR1 is MNHNS, CDR2 SASEGT. In DNA form, the CDR3 reads TGTGCCAGCCAAGGGGGAGGGTGGACTGAAGCTTTCTTT. This codes for CASQGGGWTEAFF.

This clonotype was counted between two and nine times. The J gene is TRBJ2-3, the V gene TRBV5-1; D may be TRBD2 (6 bases). V dropped 5 bases and J dropped 4 bases, with 17 bases sitting between them. Germline CDR1 reads SGHRS; CDR2 reads YFSETQ. This CDR3 is 15 amino acids long. The CDR3 region is CASSAFPEGADTQYF. The CDR3 DNA follows: TGCGCCAGCAGTGCCTTTCCGGAGGGCGCAGATACGCAGTATTTT.

V usage is TRBV24-1 and J usage is TRBJ2-3, with D uncertain. V gave up 1 base and J gave up 5 bases, with 9 bases separating them. The germline gives CDR1 KGHDR, CDR2 SFDVKD. The CDR3 runs to 14 residues. The CDR3: CATSDLLAGDTQYF. CDR3 bases: TGTGCCACCAGTGATTTACTTGCCGGAGATACGCAGTATTTT.

This chain uses TRBV2 with TRBJ1-4, with D perhaps TRBD1 (6 bases). The CDR3 is 16 residues long. Germline-derived CDR1 and CDR2 are SNHLY and FYNNEI. V gave up 2 bases and J gave up 4 bases, with 14 bases separating them. CDR3 amino acids: CASSERGPSLNEKLFF. CDR3 nucleotide sequence: TGTGCCAGCAGTGAACGGGGGCCTTCCCTTAATGAAAAACTGTTTTTT.

The chain links TRBV20-1 to TRBJ2-7, with a possible D match to TRBD2 (7 bases). CDR3 length: 15 residues. The V end was cut by 3 bases, the J end by 4 bases, with 19 bases between. Germline V gives CDR1 DFQATT, CDR2 SNEGSKA (reference sequence). The CDR3 sequence is CSASMSSGRGYEQYF. The DNA for the CDR3 is TGCAGTGCTAGTATGTCTAGCGGAAGGGGGTACGAGCAGTACTTC.

The gene calls are TRBV14 and TRBJ2-7, with TRBD1 matching over 11 bases. This CDR3 comprises 14 residues. From germline, CDR1 is SGHDN and CDR2 FVKESK. V was pared by 8 bases and J by 3 bases, with 6 bases of the junction left unmatched. CDR3 in amino acids: CASLRTGGIYEQYF. DNA for the CDR3: TGTGCCAGCCTCAGGACAGGGGGCATCTACGAGCAGTACTTC.

The chain couples TRBV29-1 to TRBJ2-3; D could derive from TRBD1 or TRBD2 (5 bases each). Germline V CDR1 and CDR2: SQVTM, ANQGSEA. This CDR3 is 14 amino acids long. Trimming removed 7 bases at V and 2 bases at J, with 16 bases between. The DNA for the CDR3 is TGCAGCGCATCGCTTTGGGACCCCACAGATACGCAGTATTTT. It specifies CSASLWDPTDTQYF.

This clonotype was found once. The CDR3 DNA reads TGCGCCAGCAGCTTGGACCCAAATGTTGCAGATACGCAGTATTTT. It specifies CASSLDPNVADTQYF. The chain employs TRBV5-1 and TRBJ2-3; unclear D gene. Germline V gene lookup returns CDR1 SGHRS and CDR2 YFSETQ. V lost 0 bases and J lost 4, with 12 bases in between. The CDR3 loop spans 15 amino acids. The full variable domain, rest sourced from reference TRBV5-1 and TRBJ2-3, is KAGVTQTPRYLIKTRGQQVTLSCSPISGHRSVSWYQQTPGQGLQFLFEYFSETQRNKGNFPGRFSGRQFSNSRSEMNVSTLELGDSALYLCASSLDPNVADTQYFGPGTRLTVL.

The chain employs TRBV7-2 and TRBJ2-7; D may be TRBD1 (6 bases). CDR1 is SGHTA and CDR2 is FQGNSA in the germline V gene. V shed 5 bases and J shed 1 base, with 12 bases lying between them. The CDR3 has 14 amino acids. The CDR3 here is CASSSHDRSYEQYF. For the CDR3, the DNA is TGTGCCAGCAGCAGCCACGACAGGTCCTACGAGCAGTACTTC.

This chain links TRBV5-1 with TRBJ2-5; TRBD2 aligns across 12 bases. Germline loops: CDR1 SGHRS, CDR2 YFSETQ. V lost 1 base and J lost 5; bases outside the gene matches: 9. This CDR3 region has 17 residues. CDR3 bases: TGCGCCAGCAGCTTGCTAGCGGGAGGGAATACCCATGAGACCCAGTACTTC. Residues: CASSLLAGGNTHETQYF. Together with reference TRBV5-1 and TRBJ2-5, the CDR3 gives the full variable domain: KAGVTQTPRYLIKTRGQQVTLSCSPISGHRSVSWYQQTPGQGLQFLFEYFSETQRNKGNFPGRFSGRQFSNSRSEMNVSTLELGDSALYLCASSLLAGGNTHETQYFGPGTRLLVL.

This clonotype was seen more than once but under ten times. The rearrangement uses TRBV7-9 and TRBJ2-4; the D call may be TRBD1 or TRBD2 (7 bases each). The CDR3 covers 15 residues. The V end was cut by 6 bases, the J end by 9 bases, with 21 bases between. Germline V lookup: CDR1 SEHNR, CDR2 FQNEAQ (reference sequence). CDR3: CASSRQGGAGLIQYF. CDR3 nucleotide sequence: TGTGCCAGCAGTCGCCAGGGGGGGGCAGGCCTCATTCAGTACTTC.

CDR3: CASSSPAGSSYEQYF. CDR3 DNA sequence: TGTGCCAGCAGTTCCCCGGCAGGTTCCTCCTACGAGCAGTACTTC. The chain employs TRBV28 and TRBJ2-7; D uncertain. Germline lookup yields CDR1 MDHEN and CDR2 SYDVKM. Trimming shortened V by 4 bases and J by 0 bases, and 13 bases separated the two germline ends. The CDR3 totals 15 residues.

This clonotype was counted between two and nine times. The V call is TRBV11-2, the J call TRBJ2-7, with D possibly being TRBD2 (5 bases). Trimming removed 0 bases from V and 4 bases from J, with 10 bases in between. CDR3 length equals 14 residues. The germline gives CDR1 SGHAT, CDR2 FQNNGV. The DNA for the CDR3 is TGTGCCAGCAGCTTAGACGGGGTTCAATACGAGCAGTACTTC. Its protein is CASSLDGVQYEQYF.

In its sample, this clonotype was seen many times. The rearrangement links TRBV7-6 to TRBJ1-1; TRBD1 is a possible D gene (5 bases). The CDR3 is made up of 14 amino acids. Trimming removed 0 bases from V and 1 base from J, with 6 bases in between. Germline V gene data show CDR1 as SGHVS and CDR2 as FNYEAQ. The CDR3 sequence: CASSLAGGNTEAFF. The CDR3 bases are TGTGCCAGCAGCTTAGCCGGGGGGAACACTGAAGCTTTCTTT.